The entry below describes one T cell receptor beta chain. Per germline, CDR1 SNHLY and CDR2 FYNNEI. V was clipped by 1 base and J by 1 base; unmatched bases: 1. The CDR3 is 15 residues long. The data stem from a study of early T cells in non-severe SARS-CoV-2 infection. TCRdb redid the calling of the 5' RACE reads with MiXCR, one entry per CDR3 protein. The data hold tens of thousands of distinct CDR3 sequences, with 9.5% to 15% observed a single time. The J gene is TRBJ2-5, the V gene TRBV2; 9 nucleotides line up with TRBD2. The sample was whole blood, taken at baseline. This receptor was taken from an adult who was a healthcare worker with PCR-confirmed SARS-CoV-2 infection or an uninfected control (not recorded which). The donor label of this sample is uncertain. CDR3 amino acids: CASSEERGAQETQYF. CDR3 DNA sequence: TGTGCCAGCAGTGAAGAGCGGGGGGCCCAAGAGACCCAGTACTTC.